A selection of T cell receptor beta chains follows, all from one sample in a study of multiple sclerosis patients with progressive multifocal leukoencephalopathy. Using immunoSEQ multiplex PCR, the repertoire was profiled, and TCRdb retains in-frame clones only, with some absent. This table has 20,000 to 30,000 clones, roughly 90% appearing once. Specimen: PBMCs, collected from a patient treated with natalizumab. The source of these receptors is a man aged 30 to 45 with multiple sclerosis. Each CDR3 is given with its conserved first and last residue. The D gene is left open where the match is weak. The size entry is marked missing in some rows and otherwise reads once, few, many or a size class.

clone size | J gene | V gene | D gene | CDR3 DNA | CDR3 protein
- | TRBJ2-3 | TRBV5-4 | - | TGTGCCAGCAGACCGTTACAGGACCAGTCCACAGATACGCAGTATTTT | CASRPLQDQSTDTQYF
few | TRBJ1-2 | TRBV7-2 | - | TGTGCCAGCAGCTCTGGGACATCGGATGGCTACACCTTC | CASSSGTSDGYTF
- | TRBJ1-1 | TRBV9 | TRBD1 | TGTGCCAGCAGCGCCCGACAGGGGTCTGGGACTGAAGCTTTCTTT | CASSARQGSGTEAFF
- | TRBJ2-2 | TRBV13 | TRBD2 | TGTGCCAGCAGCGTACCGGGACTAGCGGGAACCAGGGAGCTGTTTTTT | CASSVPGLAGTRELFF
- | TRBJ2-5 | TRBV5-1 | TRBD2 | TGCGCCAGCAGCATCGGACTAGCGGGACTCGTTGCCCAGTACTTC | CASSIGLAGLVAQYF
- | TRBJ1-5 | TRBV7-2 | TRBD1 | TGTGCCAGCAACGCCGGGACAGCCCATCAGCCCCAGCATTTT | CASNAGTAHQPQHF
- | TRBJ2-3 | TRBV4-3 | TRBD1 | TGCGCCAGCAGCCGCTTCTCCGGGACAGCCACAGATACGCAGTATTTT | CASSRFSGTATDTQYF
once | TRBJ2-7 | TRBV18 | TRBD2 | TGTGCCAGCTCCGGACTAGCGGATTACTACGAGCAGTACTTC | CASSGLADYYEQYF
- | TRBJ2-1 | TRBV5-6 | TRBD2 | TGTGCCAGCAGCTCTTCAGCGGGAGCATTCTTC | CASSSSAGAFF
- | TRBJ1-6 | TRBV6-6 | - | TGTGCCAGCAGTGCGCCGGCGGGGTCCAGATTACCCCTCCACTTT | CASSAPAGSRLPLHF
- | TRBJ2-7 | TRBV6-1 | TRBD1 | TGTGCCAGTCCTAAACAGGGGGGTTACGAGCAGTACTTC | CASPKQGGYEQYF
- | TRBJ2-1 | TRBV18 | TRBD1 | TGTGCCAGCTCACCACCTGGGACAGGGATACCGATTACCTACAATGAGCAGTTCTTC | CASSPPGTGIPITYNEQFF
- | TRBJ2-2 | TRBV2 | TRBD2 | TGTGCCAGCAGTGGTCCTAGCGGGAGGCGCTCGAACACCGGGGAGCTGTTTTTT | CASSGPSGRRSNTGELFF
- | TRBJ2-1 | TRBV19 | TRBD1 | TGTGCCAGTACCCGAAGGCCGGGACAGGGGGCCAATGAGCAGTTCTTC | CASTRRPGQGANEQFF
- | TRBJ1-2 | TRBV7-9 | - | TGTGCCAGCAGTCGCGGCGGAAAGGATTCTGGCTACACCTTC | CASSRGGKDSGYTF
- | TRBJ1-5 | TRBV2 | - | TGTGCCAGCAGTGGGGACCTTTATAGCAATCAGCCCCAGCATTTT | CASSGDLYSNQPQHF
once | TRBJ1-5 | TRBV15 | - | TGTGCCACCAGCAGAGGGCTCGTTAATCAGCCCCAGCATTTT | CATSRGLVNQPQHF
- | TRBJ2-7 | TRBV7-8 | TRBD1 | TGTGCCAGCAGCAGGGACAGGGTCTACGAGCAGTACTTC | CASSRDRVYEQYF
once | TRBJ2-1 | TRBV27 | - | TGTGCCAGCACGTGGACAGTCAAAATCTACAATGAGCAGTTCTTC | CASTWTVKIYNEQFF
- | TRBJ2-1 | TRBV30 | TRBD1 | TGTGCCTGGAGTAGACAGGGGAATGAGCAGTTCTTC | CAWSRQGNEQFF
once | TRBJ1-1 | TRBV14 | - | TGTGCCAGCAGCCAATTCCAGAACACTGAAGCTTTCTTT | CASSQFQNTEAFF
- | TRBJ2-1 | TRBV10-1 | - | TGCGCCAGCAGTCAGGGATCCTACAATGAGCAGTTCTTC | CASSQGSYNEQFF
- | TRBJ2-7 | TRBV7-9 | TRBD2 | TGTGCCAGCAGCCCCTCACTAGCGGCCTCCTCCGAGCAGTACTTC | CASSPSLAASSEQYF
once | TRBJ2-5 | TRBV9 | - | TGTGCCAGCACCCTAAAGGCCCGGGAAGAGACCCAGTACTTC | CASTLKAREETQYF
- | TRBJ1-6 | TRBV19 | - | TGTGCCAGTAGTATGGGACTGCATAATTCACCCCTCCACTTT | CASSMGLHNSPLHF
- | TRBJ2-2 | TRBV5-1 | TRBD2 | TGCGCCAGCAGCGTTCGACTAGCGGCACGACGGGAGCTGTTTTTT | CASSVRLAARRELFF
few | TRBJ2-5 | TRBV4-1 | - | TGCGCCAGCAGCCAAGAAAGGGGGTGGACCCAGTACTTC | CASSQERGWTQYF
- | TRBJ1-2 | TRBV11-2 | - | TGTGCCAGCAGCTTAGACAGGGGTGGCTATGGCTACACCTTC | CASSLDRGGYGYTF
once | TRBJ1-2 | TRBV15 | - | TGTGCCACCAGCAGAGATCGGGTGGCGGGGGGGTATGGCTACACCTTC | CATSRDRVAGGYGYTF
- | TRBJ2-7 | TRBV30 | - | TGTGCCTGGAGTGCCAGGGCCTCCTACGAGCAGTACTTC | CAWSARASYEQYF
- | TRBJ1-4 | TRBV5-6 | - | TGTGCCAGCAGCTTATGGGGACGGGGGGAAAAACTGTGTTTT | CASSLWGRGEKLCF
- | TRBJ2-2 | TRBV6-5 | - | TGTGCCAGCAGTTACACGGCAGGCGTCACCGGGGAGCTGTTTTTT | CASSYTAGVTGELFF
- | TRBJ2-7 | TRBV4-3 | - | TGCGCCAGCAGCACCCAAACAGGGAGCGAGCAGTACTTC | CASSTQTGSEQYF
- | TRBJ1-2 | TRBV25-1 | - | TGTGCCAGCAGTGCATCACCTAATCAGGGGAATGGCTACACCTTC | CASSASPNQGNGYTF
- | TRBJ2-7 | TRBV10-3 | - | TGTGCCATCCGGGTTGGGGGTTCCTACGAGCAGTACTTC | CAIRVGGSYEQYF
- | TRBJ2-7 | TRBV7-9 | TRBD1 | TGTGCCAGCAGCTGGACAGGGGGTGCCCTAGCTACTTCCTACGAGCAGTACTTC | CASSWTGGALATSYEQYF
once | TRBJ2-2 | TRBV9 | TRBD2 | TGTGCCAGCACCGTGCAAGCGGGAGGCCCCGGGGAGCTGTTTTTT | CASTVQAGGPGELFF
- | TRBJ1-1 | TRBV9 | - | TGTGCCAGCAGGCCCCGGGGATCCGAGAACACTGAAGCTTTCTTT | CASRPRGSENTEAFF
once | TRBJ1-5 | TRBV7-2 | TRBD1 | TGTGCCAGCAGCGTGACAGGGTTTAGCAATCAGCCCCAGCATTTT | CASSVTGFSNQPQHF
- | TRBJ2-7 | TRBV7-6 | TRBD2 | TGTGCCAGCAGCGCACTAGCGGGAGAAGGCTACGAGCAGTACTTC | CASSALAGEGYEQYF
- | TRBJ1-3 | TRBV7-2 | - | TGTGCCAGCAGCCTGGGATCTGGAAACACCATATATTTT | CASSLGSGNTIYF
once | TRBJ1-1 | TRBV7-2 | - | TGTGCCAGCAGCTTAGTTGGGGGACAGAACACTGAAGCTTTCTTT | CASSLVGGQNTEAFF
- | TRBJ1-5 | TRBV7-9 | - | TGTGCCAGCAGCTTAGAGGGTCAGGGGAAAAATCAGCCCCAGCATTTT | CASSLEGQGKNQPQHF
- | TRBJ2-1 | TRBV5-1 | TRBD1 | TGCGCCAGCAGCGTGGAACACAGGGGGCTAGCAAATGAGCAGTTCTTC | CASSVEHRGLANEQFF
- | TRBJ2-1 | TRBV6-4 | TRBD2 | TGTGCCAGCAGTGCCGGGTGGGAGGGGAACAATGAGCAGTTCTTC | CASSAGWEGNNEQFF
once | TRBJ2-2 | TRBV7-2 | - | TGTGCCAGCAGCCAGGGCCTCGTCACCGGGGAGCTGTTTTTT | CASSQGLVTGELFF
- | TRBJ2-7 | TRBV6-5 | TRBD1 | TGTGCCAGCAGTTCCACGACAGGGACATCCTACGAGCAGTACTTC | CASSSTTGTSYEQYF
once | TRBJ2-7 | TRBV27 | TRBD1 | TGTGCCAGCAGTTTATCCGGACAGGTTTACTACGAGCAGTACTTC | CASSLSGQVYYEQYF
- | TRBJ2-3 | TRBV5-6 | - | TGTGCCAGCAGCTTCTATTCAGAGCCCCGTGATACGCAGTATTTT | CASSFYSEPRDTQYF
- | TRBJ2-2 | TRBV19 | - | TGTGCCAGTATGGGGATATCGAACACCGGGGAGCTGTTTTTT | CASMGISNTGELFF
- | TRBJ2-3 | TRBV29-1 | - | TGCAGCGTTGAAGCCCTCAGCGGTCTAAGCACAGATACGCAGTATTTT | CSVEALSGLSTDTQYF
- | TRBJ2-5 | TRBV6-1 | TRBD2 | TGTGCCAGCTCCGTAGGACTAGAAGAGACCCAGTACTTC | CASSVGLEETQYF
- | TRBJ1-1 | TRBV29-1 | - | TGCAGCGTTGGAGGTTCTCTGGACACTGAAGCTTTCTTT | CSVGGSLDTEAFF
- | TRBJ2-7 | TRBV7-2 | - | TGTGCCAGCAGCTCCCAGGAGGGCAGGGGGAAATACGAGCAGTACTTC | CASSSQEGRGKYEQYF